Presented here are 5 T cell receptor beta chains from one specimen sequenced in a study of blood T cell repertoires in COVID-19 (dated by TCRdb to about 2020). Receptors were amplified or captured by the immunoSEQ multiplex PCR assay. Held by TCRdb, this immuneACCESS table contains in-frame sequences only and omits some clones. Under half of the omission traces to an unresolved V gene where checked; the cause of the rest is unknown. The sample table holds around 72,000 clones, of which roughly 85% were seen once. The top ten clonotypes cover 1.8% of the sample. Material for sequencing was peripheral blood. The receptors originated from a woman between 55 and 75 years old with acute or convalescent COVID-19.

The chain couples TRBV30 to TRBJ2-1; the match to TRBD2 covers 14 bases. Germline assignment: CDR1 GTSNPN and CDR2 SVGIG (reference sequence). V lost 6 bases to trimming and J lost 6 bases; unmatched junction nucleotides: 4. The CDR3 totals 14 residues. The CDR3 is CACWTSGRINEQFF. The DNA for the CDR3 is TGTGCCTGTTGGACTAGCGGGAGGATCAATGAGCAGTTCTTC.

The V gene is TRBV11-2, the J gene TRBJ1-1, with 8 bases identical to TRBD1. The J segment lost 4 bases and the V segment lost 5 bases, leaving 6 bases of the junction unmatched. The CDR3 runs 14 residues. Germline-derived CDR1 and CDR2 are SGHAT and FQNNGV. The CDR3 sequence is CASSAFTGGTEAFF. The CDR3 DNA follows: TGTGCCAGCAGCGCCTTTACAGGGGGCACTGAAGCTTTCTTT. The full variable domain, with the rest looked up from reference TRBV11-2 and TRBJ1-1, is EAGVAQSPRYKIIEKRQSVAFWCNPISGHATLYWYQQILGQGPKLLIQFQNNGVVDDSQLPKDRFSAERLKGVDSTLKIQPAKLEDSAVYLCASSAFTGGTEAFFGQGTRLTVV.

V and J are TRBV6-1 and TRBJ2-7, with 10 positions matching TRBD1. The CDR3 length is 15 residues. J lost 4 bases, V lost 2 bases, and 5 bases had no gene match. CDR1 is MNHNS and CDR2 is SASEGT in the germline V gene. For the CDR3, the DNA is TGTGCCAGCAGTGAACAGACAGGGGGCTGGTACGAGCAGTACTTC. It specifies CASSEQTGGWYEQYF.

V and J are TRBV5-1 and TRBJ2-1, with D possibly being TRBD2 (6 bases). CDR1 is SGHRS, CDR2 YFSETQ, per germline. The V and J ends lost 4 bases and 10 bases respectively, with 18 bases between them. CDR3 size: 14 residues. The CDR3 region is CASSNSGASLEQFF. CDR3 in DNA: TGCGCCAGCAGCAATAGCGGCGCTAGTTTGGAGCAGTTCTTC.

This sequence joins TRBV6-1 and TRBJ1-6; TRBD1 matches 10 bases. Germline-derived CDR1 and CDR2 are MNHNS and SASEGT. V lost 1 base, J lost 8 bases, and 17 bases stayed unmatched. This CDR3 comprises 20 residues. The CDR3 region has the DNA TGTGCCAGCAGTGAAGAGCTTGTGACAGGGGGCCTGAGGGGAGATTCACCCCTCCACTTT. Encoded protein: CASSEELVTGGLRGDSPLHF.